A selection of T cell receptor beta chains follows, all from one sample in a study of blood T cell repertoires in COVID-19. Clones were sequenced by immunoSEQ multiplex PCR, and TCRdb holds only the in-frame ones, with some missing. The table records 110,000 or so clones, 85% of them present only once. What was sequenced was peripheral blood. The receptors here all came from a middle-aged man with acute or convalescent COVID-19. The CDR3 runs from the conserved cysteine through the conserved F or W. A D gene is named only where the DNA matches it firmly. Size values are once, few and many counts, or a class for expanded clones, and some rows have none.

clone size	J gene	D gene	V gene	CDR3 protein	CDR3 DNA
NA	TRBJ1-1	NA	TRBV5-6	CASTLAGEGEAFF	TGTGCCAGCACCTTGGCGGGGGAGGGTGAAGCTTTCTTT
NA	TRBJ1-3	NA	TRBV21-1	CASSVKAGNTIYF	TGTGCCAGCAGCGTCAAAGCCGGAAACACCATATATTTT
NA	TRBJ2-3	NA	TRBV5-8	CASSLGQGTADTQYF	TGTGCCAGCAGCTTGGGCCAGGGGACCGCAGATACGCAGTATTTT
once	TRBJ1-1	TRBD1	TRBV14	CATIPRRQGRFSVFMNTEAFF	TGTGCCACCATTCCCCGGAGACAGGGTAGGTTCTCAGTGTTCATGAACACTGAAGCTTTCTTT
NA	TRBJ2-7	NA	TRBV4-1	CASSPTLTGRGYF	TGCGCCAGCAGCCCGACCCTGACTGGCAGGGGTTACTTC
NA	TRBJ1-2	NA	TRBV6-1	CASSELEGTYGYTF	TGTGCCAGCAGTGAATTGGAGGGTACCTATGGCTACACCTTC
few	TRBJ2-7	TRBD1	TRBV4-3	CASSQDTADRAYEQYF	TGCGCCAGCAGCCAAGATACGGCGGACAGGGCCTACGAGCAGTACTTC
NA	TRBJ2-5	NA	TRBV5-1	CASSLGGGAETQYF	TGCGCCAGCAGCTTGGGTGGCGGGGCAGAGACCCAGTACTTC
NA	TRBJ1-2	NA	TRBV19	CASTAPTGEGISYGYTF	TGTGCCAGTACCGCCCCCACGGGAGAGGGGATCAGCTATGGCTACACCTTC
NA	TRBJ2-7	TRBD2	TRBV7-2	CASSFLLAVYEQYF	TGTGCCAGCAGCTTCTTACTAGCGGTCTACGAGCAGTACTTC
few	TRBJ1-5	NA	TRBV27	CASSLRGGQPQHF	TGTGCCAGCAGTTTACGGGGAGGTCAGCCCCAGCATTTT
NA	TRBJ1-2	NA	TRBV19	CASSIPLGGYGYTF	TGTGCCAGTAGTATCCCTTTGGGAGGCTATGGCTACACCTTC
NA	TRBJ1-1	TRBD1	TRBV5-1	CAIKDRGPSMNTEAFF	TGCGCCATCAAAGACAGGGGGCCGTCCATGAACACTGAAGCTTTCTTT
once	TRBJ1-4	NA	TRBV20-1	CSASGALREKLFF	TGCAGTGCTAGTGGGGCTCTACGTGAAAAACTGTTTTTT
NA	TRBJ2-1	TRBD2	TRBV14	CASSQDWGGSSYNEQFF	TGTGCCAGCAGCCAAGATTGGGGGGGGTCGTCCTACAATGAGCAGTTCTTC
medium-sized	TRBJ2-1	NA	TRBV4-2	CASSQDEWWGGAGNEQFF	TGTGCCAGCAGCCAAGACGAATGGTGGGGGGGGGCTGGTAATGAGCAGTTCTTC
NA	TRBJ2-1	TRBD2	TRBV9	CASSVTGTSDEQFF	TGTGCCAGCAGCGTGACCGGGACTAGCGATGAGCAGTTCTTC